The 7 T cell receptor beta chains presented below share a single source sample, sequenced in a study of T cells in Graves' hyperthyroidism and ophthalmopathy. There were TCR beta CDR3 regions amplified from RNA transcripts. Initially, a first-round RT-PCR of the TCR CDR3 employed the HTBI primer set. TCRdb re-called the multiplex PCR reads with MiXCR, one entry per CDR3 protein. The sample has over 650,000 distinct CDR3 sequences; 16% are singletons. The specimen sequenced was blood. All receptors come from a man aged 18 to 29 with Graves' hyperthyroidism.

This clonotype appeared many times. The chain employs TRBV28 and TRBJ2-1, with 11 nucleotides matching TRBD2. V lost 3 bases and J lost 6; bases outside the gene matches: 4. There are 15 residues in the CDR3. Germline CDR1 is MDHEN and CDR2 is SYDVKM. The CDR3 DNA sequence: TGTGCCAGCAGTTTTAGCGGGAGGGCGGGCAATGAGCAGTTCTTC. Translation gives CASSFSGRAGNEQFF.

The chain couples TRBV18 to TRBJ2-7; D gene uncertain. The CDR3 extends over 14 amino acids. Germline assignment: CDR1 KGHSH and CDR2 LQKENI. The germline V and J ends were trimmed by 3 bases and 4 bases, with 13 bases remaining between them. The CDR3 region is CASSPPSSAYEQYF. The CDR3 coding sequence is TGTGCCAGCTCACCTCCTTCATCGGCGTACGAGCAGTACTTC.

The rearrangement uses TRBV20-1 and TRBJ2-5; no reliable D call. CDR1 DFQATT and CDR2 SNEGSKA come from the germline V gene (reference sequence). This CDR3 spans 12 amino acids. The ends were cut back, 5 bases at V and 5 bases at J, with 12 bases in the middle. CDR3 region: CSAGMMGETQYF. The CDR3 DNA follows: TGCAGTGCTGGTATGATGGGGGAGACCCAGTACTTC.

The chain links TRBV3-1 to TRBJ1-2; D is perhaps TRBD1 (5 bases). The CDR3 is made up of 15 amino acids. V was trimmed by 3 bases and J by 4 bases, leaving 15 bases between them. Germline CDR1 and CDR2: LGHDT and YNNKEL (reference sequence). CDR3 bases: TGTGCCAGCAGCCATCGAGGGGATTTTGGCTATGGCTACACCTTC. It encodes CASSHRGDFGYGYTF.

The V gene is TRBV7-3, the J gene TRBJ2-5, with D tentatively TRBD2 (6 bases). This CDR3 is 15 amino acids long. V was pared by 1 base and J by 2 bases, with 11 bases between. CDR1 and CDR2 (germline): SGHTA, FQGTGA. The chain's CDR3 is CASSLNPRGQETQYF. The CDR3 nucleotides are TGTGCCAGCAGCTTAAATCCCCGGGGGCAAGAGACCCAGTACTTC.

This clonotype was picked up many times. J is TRBJ2-7 and V is TRBV25-1; 8 bases are shared with TRBD1. Germline assignment: CDR1 MGHDK and CDR2 SYGVNS. CDR3 length: 16 amino acids. V was clipped by 6 bases and J by 2 bases; unmatched bases: 12. CDR3 amino acids: CASRRGGQDRAYEQYF. The CDR3 DNA reads as TGTGCCAGCAGGCGAGGGGGTCAGGACAGGGCCTACGAGCAGTACTTC.

The rearrangement uses TRBV7-9 and TRBJ2-2; 9 positions match TRBD2. The V gene end was trimmed by 6 bases and the J gene end by 6 bases; junction bases not matched to a gene: 11. The germline V gene encodes CDR1 SEHNR and CDR2 FQNEAQ (reference sequence). The CDR3 covers 16 residues. The CDR3 spells CASRPLAGLRAGELFF. DNA of the CDR3: TGTGCCAGCAGGCCTCTAGCGGGGCTGAGGGCCGGGGAGCTGTTTTTT.